Listed below are T cell receptor beta chains from one sample, sequenced in a study of tumor-infiltrating lymphocytes in oesophageal squamous cell carcinoma. TCRdb re-called the PCR reads with MiXCR, one entry per CDR3 protein. The sample yields 15,000 to 17,000 distinct CDR3 sequences, around half seen once. The sequenced material came from esophageal tumor tissue. The receptors shown here come from a female donor with esophageal squamous cell carcinoma. Each CDR3 is given with its conserved first and last residue. D genes are given only for firm matches. Size values are once, few and many counts, or a class for expanded clones, and some rows have none.

-,-,TRBJ2-5,TRBV7-2,CASSVTPGGVTQYF,TGTGCCAGCAGCGTGACCCCAGGAGGTGTGACCCAGTACTTC
-,TRBD2,TRBJ2-3,TRBV10-2,CASSEQLAGTDTQYF,TGCGCCAGCAGTGAGCAACTAGCGGGCACAGATACGCAGTATTTT
-,TRBD2,TRBJ2-1,TRBV7-6,CASSLDGSGSNEQFF,TGTGCCAGCAGCTTAGATGGTAGCGGGAGTAATGAGCAGTTCTTC
-,-,TRBJ2-1,TRBV7-3,CASSPGHGETQFF,TGTGCCAGCAGCCCAGGACACGGGGAGACCCAGTTCTTC
-,-,TRBJ2-3,TRBV7-2,CASSTTTSTDTQYF,TGTGCCAGCAGCACCACTACTAGCACAGATACGCAGTATTTT
few,-,TRBJ2-7,TRBV7-9,CASSPQGRRPYEQYF,TGTGCCAGCAGTCCGCAGGGCCGTCGTCCCTACGAGCAGTACTTC
-,TRBD1,TRBJ2-5,TRBV7-3,CASSSTGAGDSEQYF,TGTGCCAGCAGCTCGACAGGGGCCGGGGACTCGGAGCAGTACTTC
medium-sized,TRBD1,TRBJ2-7,TRBV4-1,CASSLRTGSYEQYF,TGCGCCAGCAGCCTAAGGACAGGGTCCTACGAGCAGTACTTC
few,-,TRBJ2-5,TRBV7-8,CASSLVGWGETQYF,TGTGCCAGCAGCTTAGTGGGTTGGGGGGAGACCCAGTACTTC
-,-,TRBJ2-5,TRBV12-5,CASGLIETQYF,TGTGCTAGTGGTTTGATAGAGACCCAGTACTTC
medium-sized,-,TRBJ2-1,TRBV7-3,CASSLTGPTYNEQFF,TGTGCCAGCAGCTTGACGGGCCCCACCTACAATGAGCAGTTCTTC
few,TRBD2,TRBJ2-1,TRBV7-2,CASSRGTSGRVDEQFF,TGTGCCAGCAGCCGGGGGACTAGCGGGAGAGTAGATGAGCAGTTCTTC
-,-,TRBJ2-2,TRBV7-2,CASSITDRENTGELFF,TGTGCCAGCAGCATAACGGACAGAGAGAACACCGGGGAGCTGTTTTTT
-,-,TRBJ2-1,TRBV7-6,CASSLGQNTGELYF,TGTGCCAGCAGCTTAGGACAGAACACCGGGGAGCTGTACTTC
-,TRBD2,TRBJ2-7,TRBV7-6,CASRKGLAGDNEQYF,TGTGCCAGCAGAAAGGGACTAGCGGGAGACAATGAGCAGTACTTC
-,TRBD2,TRBJ2-7,TRBV7-4,CASSFGLVGYNEQYF,TGTGCCAGCAGCTTTGGACTAGTTGGGTACAATGAGCAGTACTTC
-,-,TRBJ2-1,TRBV7-9,CASSPLQMSRTYNEQFF,TGTGCCAGCAGCCCCCTTCAAATGAGTAGGACCTACAATGAGCAGTTCTTC
-,TRBD2,TRBJ2-1,TRBV12-3/TRBV12-4,CASSRLAGVLRDNEQFF,TGTGCCAGCAGCCGACTAGCGGGAGTACTTAGGGACAATGAGCAGTTCTTC
-,TRBD1,TRBJ1-2,TRBV28,CASSPRQGWYGYTF,TGTGCCAGCAGTCCCCGACAGGGTTGGTATGGCTACACCTTC
medium-sized,TRBD1,TRBJ2-5,TRBV4-2,CASSQDLQGAETQYF,TGTGCCAGCAGCCAAGATCTGCAGGGGGCTGAGACCCAGTACTTC
-,TRBD2,TRBJ2-7,TRBV7-8,CASSLRAGDGYEQYF,TGTGCCAGCAGCCTCAGAGCGGGAGACGGCTACGAGCAGTACTTC
few,TRBD1,TRBJ2-1,TRBV7-8,CASHESGGAYNEQFF,TGTGCCAGTCATGAATCAGGGGGCGCCTACAATGAGCAGTTCTTC
few,TRBD2,TRBJ2-3,TRBV7-6,CASSLAGGGGTDTQYF,TGTGCCAGCAGCTTAGCTGGCGGGGGGGGGACAGATACGCAGTATTTT
-,-,TRBJ2-5,TRBV12-3/TRBV12-4,CASSVDRETQYF,TGTGCCAGCAGCGTCGACCGAGAGACCCAGTACTTC
few,-,TRBJ2-2,TRBV7-3,CASSLVLDTGELFF,TGTGCCAGCAGCTTAGTACTAGACACCGGGGAGCTGTTTTTT
-,-,TRBJ2-1,TRBV6-2/TRBV6-3,CASSYSTGAAGIVQFF,TGTGCCAGCAGTTACTCGACTGGCGCGGCCGGGATTGTGCAGTTCTTC
-,-,TRBJ1-1,TRBV7-4,CASSLLSGTEAFF,TGTGCCAGCAGCTTATTGTCGGGGACTGAAGCTTTCTTT
many,-,TRBJ2-3,TRBV7-8,CASSRTVLSTDTQYF,TGTGCCAGCAGCCGGACAGTCTTGAGCACAGATACGCAGTATTTT
-,TRBD2,TRBJ2-7,TRBV7-2,CASSLASGIYEQYF,TGTGCCAGCAGCTTAGCTAGCGGGATCTACGAGCAGTACTTC
-,-,TRBJ2-5,TRBV7-1,CASSPHAETQYF,TGTGCCAGCAGCCCCCACGCTGAGACCCAGTACTTC
-,TRBD2,TRBJ2-1,TRBV6-2/TRBV6-3,CASRDLAGLTYNEQFF,TGTGCCAGCAGAGACCTAGCGGGACTAACCTACAATGAGCAGTTCTTC
-,-,TRBJ2-5,TRBV5-3,CASSLVGSQETQYF,TGTGCCAGCAGCTTGGTTGGCAGCCAAGAGACCCAGTACTTC
-,-,TRBJ1-1,TRBV7-2,CASSLGFTGDVTEAFF,TGTGCCAGCAGCTTAGGTTTTACCGGGGATGTCACTGAAGCTTTCTTT
many,-,TRBJ2-7,TRBV12-3/TRBV12-4,CASSPRPQGGRYEQYF,TGTGCCAGCAGTCCTCGCCCCCAGGGCGGCCGCTACGAGCAGTACTTC
-,-,TRBJ2-1,TRBV10-2,CASSESGGNEQFF,TGCGCCAGCAGTGAGTCCGGGGGCAATGAGCAGTTCTTC
-,-,TRBJ2-5,TRBV7-6,CASSLVPGANEQYF,TGTGCCAGCAGCTTAGTCCCGGGGGCCAATGAGCAGTACTTC
few,TRBD1,TRBJ1-2,TRBV28,CASSSYRGLVDGYTF,TGTGCCAGCAGTTCGTACAGGGGGCTAGTGGATGGCTACACCTTC
-,-,TRBJ1-5,TRBV27,CASSLGGGERQPQHF,TGTGCCAGCAGTTTAGGAGGGGGGGAGCGGCAGCCCCAGCATTTT
few,-,TRBJ1-1,TRBV7-4,CASTIQEFTEAFF,TGTGCCAGCACCATACAGGAATTCACTGAAGCTTTCTTT
-,-,TRBJ2-1,TRBV7-2,CASSIIAGVTNEQFF,TGTGCCAGCAGCATTATAGCAGGAGTTACAAATGAGCAGTTCTTC
-,-,TRBJ2-7,TRBV7-3,CASSQGSGARQYF,TGTGCCAGCAGCCAGGGAAGTGGGGCGCGGCAGTACTTC
-,TRBD2,TRBJ2-2,TRBV7-6,CASSLNGGAWAGELFF,TGTGCCAGCAGCTTAAACGGGGGGGCCTGGGCCGGGGAGCTGTTTTTT
-,-,TRBJ2-5,TRBV5-6,CASSIGPSWGQYF,TGTGCCAGCAGCATAGGACCCTCGTGGGGGCAGTACTTC
-,TRBD1,TRBJ2-5,TRBV6-6,CASSELGGRGPETQYF,TGTGCCAGCAGTGAATTAGGAGGCAGGGGGCCGGAGACCCAGTACTTC
few,-,TRBJ2-1,TRBV5-1,CASSLAVVPGVYNEQFF,TGCGCCAGCAGCTTGGCCGTAGTCCCAGGGGTCTACAATGAGCAGTTCTTC